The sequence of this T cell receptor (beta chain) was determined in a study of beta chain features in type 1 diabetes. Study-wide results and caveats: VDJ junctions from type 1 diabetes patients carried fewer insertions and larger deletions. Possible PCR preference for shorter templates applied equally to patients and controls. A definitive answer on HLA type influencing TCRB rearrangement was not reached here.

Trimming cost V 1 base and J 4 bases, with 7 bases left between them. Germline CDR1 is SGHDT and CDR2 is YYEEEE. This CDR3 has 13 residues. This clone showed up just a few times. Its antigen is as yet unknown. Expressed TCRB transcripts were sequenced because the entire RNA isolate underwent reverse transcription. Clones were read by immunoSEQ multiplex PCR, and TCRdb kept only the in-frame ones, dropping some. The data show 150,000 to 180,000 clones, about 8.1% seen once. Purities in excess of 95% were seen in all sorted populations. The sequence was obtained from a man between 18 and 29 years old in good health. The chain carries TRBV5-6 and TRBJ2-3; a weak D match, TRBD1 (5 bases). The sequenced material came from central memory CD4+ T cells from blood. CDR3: CASSLSGSDTQYF. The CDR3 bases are TGTGCCAGCAGCTTGTCAGGGTCAGATACGCAGTATTTT.